These 19 T cell receptor beta chains share one sample of origin, sequenced in a study of blood T cell repertoires in COVID-19. Profiling relied on immunoSEQ multiplex PCR, and the TCRdb table lists in-frame clones only, not all of them. Here the sample spans approximately 200,000 clones, about 91% being singletons. The sample comprised peripheral blood. The receptors here all came from a woman aged 30 to 39 with acute or convalescent COVID-19.

The V call is TRBV3-1 (or the pseudogene TRBV3-2), the J call TRBJ1-3, with 7 bases matching TRBD1. V dropped 5 bases and J dropped 2; count of bases not matched to a gene: 18. Per germline, CDR1 LGHDT and CDR2 YNNKEL (reference sequence). This CDR3 contains 19 residues. The CDR3 sequence is CASSTNSRVTGRTGNTIYF. CDR3 DNA: TGTGCCAGCAGCACGAATTCCCGCGTGACAGGGCGGACTGGAAACACCATATATTTT.

The chain has TRBV5-6 and TRBJ1-3, with 11 bases matching TRBD1. Trimming cost V 3 bases and J 7 bases; bases outside gene matches: 6. In germline, CDR1 is SGHDT, CDR2 YYEEEE. This CDR3 contains 15 residues. In DNA form, the CDR3 reads TGTGCCAGCAGCTGGACAGGGGGCCCTACTAACACCATATATTTT. This gives the protein CASSWTGGPTNTIYF.

The rearrangement links TRBV29-1 to TRBJ2-7; D may be TRBD2 (6 bases). The germline V gene has CDR1 SQVTM and CDR2 ANQGSEA. The CDR3 runs 13 residues. The V end lost 6 bases, the J end lost 6 bases, and 18 bases lay between the germline ends. The chain's CDR3 is CSVQPLRGSEQYF. The CDR3 DNA is TGCAGCGTCCAGCCCCTACGGGGGAGCGAGCAGTACTTC.

CDR3 sequence (DNA): TGTGCCAGCAGCTTGGGAACAGGGCCCTCTGGGGCCAACGTCCTGACTTTC. It specifies CASSLGTGPSGANVLTF. The chain is built from TRBV5-4 and TRBJ2-6; a possible D gene is TRBD1 (6 bases). The CDR3 sequence is 17 residues long. Trimming pared 0 bases from V and 0 bases from J, leaving 10 bases between. Germline CDR1 is SGHNT and CDR2 is YYREEE (reference sequence).

The chain links TRBV5-5 to TRBJ1-1, with TRBD1 matching 8 bases. Losses at the gene ends were 0 bases for V and 10 bases for J; bases not matched to a gene: 5. This CDR3 has 13 amino acids. Germline-derived CDR1 and CDR2 are SGHKS and YYEKEE (reference sequence). Here the CDR3 reads CASSLASQGAAFF. CDR3 sequence (DNA): TGTGCCAGCAGCTTGGCCAGTCAGGGGGCAGCTTTCTTT. The variable domain in full, with the rest retrieved from reference TRBV5-5 and TRBJ1-1, is DAGVTQSPTHLIKTRGQQVTLRCSPISGHKSVSWYQQVLGQGPQFIFQYYEKEERGRGNFPDRFSARQFPNYSSELNVNALLLGDSALYLCASSLASQGAAFFGQGTRLTVV.

V is TRBV28 and J is TRBJ1-5; 8 positions match TRBD1. CDR3 size: 17 residues. V shed 5 bases and J 0 bases; nucleotides not matched to a gene: 9. Germline CDR1 reads MDHEN; CDR2 reads SYDVKM. CDR3 in DNA: TGTGCCAGCAGTATGGGACAGGCTCCTTATAGCAATCAGCCCCAGCATTTT. Its translation is CASSMGQAPYSNQPQHF.

The chain joins TRBV5-4 to TRBJ2-7; 9 positions match TRBD2. Germline V CDR1 and CDR2: SGHNT, YYREEE (reference sequence). The CDR3 has 14 amino acids. J was trimmed by 2 bases and V by 2 bases; bases with no gene match: 2. CDR3 coding DNA: TGTGCCAGCAGCTTAGGGACTAGCACCTACGAGCAGTACTTC. It translates to CASSLGTSTYEQYF.

This clone turned up a few times. This sequence joins TRBV29-1 and TRBJ1-4; D might be TRBD1 (5 bases). This CDR3 has 12 residues. Germline values: CDR1 SQVTM, CDR2 ANQGSEA. V gave up 6 bases and J gave up 4 bases, with 9 bases separating them. The CDR3 protein is CSVQEGNEKLFF. The CDR3 nucleotides are TGCAGCGTACAGGAGGGTAATGAAAAACTGTTTTTT.

The V and J genes are TRBV6-4 and TRBJ1-2; weak D call: TRBD1 (5 bases). Germline lookup yields CDR1 MRHNA and CDR2 SNTAGT. V gave up 3 bases and J gave up 4 bases, with 12 bases separating them. CDR3 size: 14 residues. CDR3 protein: CASSEGTGSYGYTF. The CDR3 DNA reads as TGTGCCAGCAGTGAAGGCACAGGTTCCTATGGCTACACCTTC.

This clone was detected once. The chain carries TRBV4-2 and TRBJ2-6; 8 nucleotides align to TRBD1. Germline values: CDR1 LGHNA, CDR2 YNFKEQ. The CDR3 spans 18 residues. Trimming at V came to 6 bases and at J to 0 bases, leaving 10 bases not matched to a gene. The DNA for the CDR3 is TGTGCCAGCAGAGAACCGGGACAGGCTTCCTCTGGGGCCAACGTCCTGACTTTC. It encodes CASREPGQASSGANVLTF.

J is TRBJ1-1 and V is TRBV15; 8 bases match TRBD1. Trimming cost V 4 bases and J 7 bases; bases outside gene matches: 2. The V gene's germline CDR1 is LNHNV and CDR2 YYDKDF (reference sequence). The CDR3 has 12 amino acids. The CDR3, as DNA: TGTGCCACCAGCATGGGACAGGATGAAGCTTTCTTT. As protein: CATSMGQDEAFF.

CDR3 amino acids: CASSFLMGLPSMEQFF. The CDR3 DNA reads TGTGCCAGCAGCTTTTTAATGGGACTGCCCTCAATGGAGCAGTTCTTC. This chain joins TRBV11-2 and TRBJ2-1, with D tentatively TRBD2 (6 bases). The germline V and J ends were trimmed by 3 bases and 10 bases, with 22 bases remaining between them. Germline V CDR1 and CDR2: SGHAT, FQNNGV. This CDR3 spans 16 amino acids.

CDR3 bases: TGTGCCAGCAGCTTATCCGGGTACGAGCAGTACTTC. Protein: CASSLSGYEQYF. The chain is built from TRBV11-3 and TRBJ2-7; no reliable D call. The V end was cut by 2 bases, the J end by 4 bases, with 6 bases between. Germline V gene sequence: CDR1 SGHNT, CDR2 YENEEA. The CDR3 runs 12 residues.

This chain links TRBV12-3 or TRBV12-4 with TRBJ2-1; the D gene is possibly TRBD2 (5 bases). The CDR3 contains 13 residues. V was trimmed by 7 bases and J by 5 bases, leaving 12 bases between them. The CDR3 reads CASKLVNDNEQFF. In nucleotides, the CDR3 is TGTGCCAGCAAACTAGTAAATGACAATGAGCAGTTCTTC.

CDR3: CASSSWDTLNTIYF. The CDR3 DNA follows: TGTGCCAGCAGCTCCTGGGACACCTTGAACACCATATATTTT. J is TRBJ1-3 and V is TRBV11-3; tentatively, D is TRBD1 (6 bases). From germline, CDR1 is SGHNT and CDR2 YENEEA. V lost 4 bases and J lost 7, with 14 bases in between. The CDR3 is 14 amino acids.

The chain joins TRBV6-5 to TRBJ2-7; the match to TRBD1 covers 8 bases. Germline V lookup: CDR1 MNHEY, CDR2 SVGAGI. This CDR3 has 14 residues. V lost 2 bases to trimming and J lost 2 bases; unmatched junction nucleotides: 2. The CDR3 coding sequence is TGTGCCAGCAGTTACAACAGGGGGACCTACGAGCAGTACTTC. It yields the protein CASSYNRGTYEQYF.

This clone showed up just once. The CDR3 nucleotides are TGTGCCATCGGCCGAGGGCAGCGCTATGGCTACACCTTC. This sequence encodes CAIGRGQRYGYTF. The chain carries TRBV10-3 and TRBJ1-2; no definite D call. V lost 8 bases to trimming and J lost 4 bases, with 14 bases between them. From germline, CDR1 is ENHRY and CDR2 SYGVKD. CDR3 length: 13 amino acids.

The chain has TRBV19 and TRBJ2-2; tentatively, D is TRBD1 (5 bases). This CDR3 has 16 amino acids. Trimming took off 3 bases at V and 0 bases at J, with 11 bases between the two ends. Germline V gene sequence: CDR1 LNHDA, CDR2 SQIVND (reference sequence). The CDR3 coding sequence is TGTGCCAGTAGTATCCTAACAGGAACGAACACCGGGGAGCTGTTTTTT. Encoded protein: CASSILTGTNTGELFF.

This chain links TRBV15 with TRBJ1-1; D may be TRBD1 (6 bases). Trimming cost V 1 base and J 5 bases, with 8 bases left between them. This CDR3 region has 13 residues. Germline CDR1 and CDR2: LNHNV and YYDKDF (reference sequence). Written as DNA, the CDR3 is TGTGCCACCAGCAGAGCTACAGGGACTGAAGCTTTCTTT. This codes for CATSRATGTEAFF.